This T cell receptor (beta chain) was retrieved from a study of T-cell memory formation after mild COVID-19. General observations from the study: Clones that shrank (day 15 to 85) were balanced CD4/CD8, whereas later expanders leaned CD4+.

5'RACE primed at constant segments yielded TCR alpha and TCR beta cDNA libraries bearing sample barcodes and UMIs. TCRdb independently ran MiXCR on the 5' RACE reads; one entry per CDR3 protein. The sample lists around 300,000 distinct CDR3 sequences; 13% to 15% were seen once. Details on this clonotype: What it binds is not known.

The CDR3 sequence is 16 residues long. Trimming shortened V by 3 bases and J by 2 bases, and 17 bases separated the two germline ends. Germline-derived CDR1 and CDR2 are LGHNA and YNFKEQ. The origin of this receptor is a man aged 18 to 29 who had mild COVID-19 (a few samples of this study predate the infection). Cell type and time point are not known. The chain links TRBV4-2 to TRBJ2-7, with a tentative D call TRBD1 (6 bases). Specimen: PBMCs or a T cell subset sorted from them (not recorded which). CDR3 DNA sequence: TGTGCCAGCAGCCATGCCCCTTCGGGACAAGCCTACGAGCAGTACTTC. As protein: CASSHAPSGQAYEQYF.